The 6 T cell receptor beta chains below come from one sample, sequenced in a study of CD8+CD57+ T cells in acquired aplastic anemia. It was genomic DNA that served as the template for profiling TCR beta VDJ and CDR3. TCRdb reanalysed the reads using MiXCR and keeps one entry per CDR3 protein. This table has tens of thousands of distinct CDR3 sequences, under 50% appearing once. Sequencing was done on a sample of sorted CD4+, CD8+, or CD8+CD57+ T cells (not recorded which) from PBMCs. These receptors all stem from a human donor in good health, serving as a control.

This clonotype was observed at least ten times. The rearrangement links TRBV29-1 to TRBJ2-7, with 10 bases that match TRBD1. The CDR3 totals 14 residues. The junction had 9 bases not matched to a gene; V was cut back by 6 bases and J by 4 bases. CDR1 and CDR2 from the germline V gene are SQVTM and ANQGSEA. The CDR3 is CSVSSDRGVYEQYF. The CDR3 nucleotides read TGCAGCGTCTCCTCGGACAGGGGGGTATACGAGCAGTACTTC.

DNA for the CDR3: TGTGCCAGCAGTTTTCAGGGGGCGCAGACTGAAGCTTTCTTT. It specifies CASSFQGAQTEAFF. The chain combines TRBV12-3 or TRBV12-4 with TRBJ1-1; 8 bases are a match to TRBD1. V lost 3 bases to trimming and J lost 5 bases; unmatched junction nucleotides: 5. This CDR3 is built from 14 residues.

This clonotype came up once. The chain is built from TRBV20-1 and TRBJ2-2; D possibly corresponds to TRBD1 (6 bases). Trimming removed 2 bases from V and 4 bases from J, with 11 bases in between. The germline V gene has CDR1 DFQATT and CDR2 SNEGSKA (reference sequence). The CDR3 extends over 14 amino acids. In DNA form, the CDR3 reads TGCAGTGCTAGATCGGGACAAAGCACCGGGGAGCTGTTTTTT. Amino acids: CSARSGQSTGELFF.

This clonotype turned up a few times. Given the absence of the conserved phenylalanine or tryptophan at the CDR3 end, a read error is likely. This chain joins TRBV3-1 and TRBJ1-5; the D gene is possibly TRBD1 (6 bases). CDR3 size: 14 residues. V was cut by 4 bases and J by 6 bases, with 13 bases left in between. Germline CDR1 is LGHDT and CDR2 is YNNKEL (reference sequence). This chain's CDR3 is CASSLGWGAQPQHS. CDR3 DNA sequence: TGTGCCAGCAGCCTGGGGTGGGGGGCTCAGCCCCAGCATTCT.

CDR3 residues: CASSQGVAGNTEAFF. The CDR3 nucleotides are TGTGCCAGCAGCCAAGGCGTCGCAGGGAACACTGAAGCTTTCTTT. This chain links TRBV4-2 with TRBJ1-1; no reliable D call. Deletions cut 1 base from V and 1 base from J, with 10 bases between. The CDR3 totals 15 residues. Germline V gene lookup returns CDR1 LGHNA and CDR2 YNFKEQ.

This clonotype was seen ten or more times. The J gene is TRBJ1-2, the V gene TRBV3-1; no clear D gene. V was shortened by 4 bases and J by 3 bases, with 9 bases between the two germline ends. Germline V gene sequence: CDR1 LGHDT, CDR2 YNNKEL (reference sequence). The CDR3 loop spans 13 amino acids. The CDR3 DNA follows: TGTGCCAGCAGCCCGAACAAGTACTATGGCTACACCTTC. This encodes CASSPNKYYGYTF.